The 30 T cell receptor beta chains below were found in one sample sequenced in a study of T cells after yellow fever vaccination. TCRdb used MiXCR to reprocess the 5' RACE reads, holding one entry per CDR3 protein. This sample has some 320,000 distinct CDR3 sequences, with roughly 9.4% found just once. The sequencing used PBMCs, collected on the day of the first yellow fever vaccination. These receptors were obtained from a man aged 18-30 years who received the YFV17D yellow fever vaccine.

This clonotype was picked up one time. The chain uses TRBV9 and TRBJ2-3; the D call may be TRBD1 or TRBD2 (6 bases each). Looked up from germline, CDR1 is SGDLS and CDR2 is YYNGEE. CDR3 length equals 16 residues. Trimming took 3 bases from V and 2 from J, leaving 16 bases between them. CDR3: CASSALGGPLTDTQYF. The CDR3 DNA reads as TGTGCCAGCAGCGCGCTCGGGGGCCCACTCACAGATACGCAGTATTTT. The variable domain in full, completed from reference TRBV9 and TRBJ2-3, reads DSGVTQTPKHLITATGQRVTLRCSPRSGDLSVYWYQQSLDQGLQFLIQYYNGEERAKGNILERFSAQQFPDLHSELNLSSLELGDSALYFCASSALGGPLTDTQYFGPGTRLTVL.

This clonotype was observed a handful of times. This rearrangement joins TRBV6-5 to TRBJ2-5; 7 bases match TRBD2. V dropped 4 bases and J dropped 1; count of bases not matched to a gene: 6. Germline lookup yields CDR1 MNHEY and CDR2 SVGAGI. The CDR3 runs 15 residues. The CDR3 sequence is CASSWAGEVQETQYF. CDR3 in DNA: TGTGCCAGCAGTTGGGCGGGGGAGGTCCAAGAGACCCAGTACTTC.

This clonotype has only a few counts. The chain recombines TRBV4-3 with TRBJ1-6; 7 nucleotides match TRBD1. The germline gives CDR1 LGHNA, CDR2 YSLEER. The CDR3 totals 18 residues. The V gene end was trimmed by 3 bases and the J gene end by 6 bases; junction bases not matched to a gene: 14. The DNA of the CDR3 is TGCGCCAGCAGCCAGGACTCCGGGACAGTCTTTTCTAATTCACCCCTCCACTTT. The encoded protein is CASSQDSGTVFSNSPLHF.

In DNA, the CDR3 is TGCAGTGCTAGAGATCATTGGGTCGAGGAGACCCAGTACTTC. Its protein product is CSARDHWVEETQYF. The chain uses TRBV20-1 and TRBJ2-5; no reliable D call. V lost 0 bases and J 5 bases, leaving 13 bases between the germline ends. Per the germline V gene, CDR1 is DFQATT and CDR2 is SNEGSKA (reference sequence). This CDR3 has 14 amino acids.

This clonotype was observed at least ten times. The chain couples TRBV27 to TRBJ1-5; no clear D gene. Per germline, CDR1 MNHEY and CDR2 SMNVEV (reference sequence). The CDR3 has 16 amino acids. V lost 4 bases and J lost 4, with 17 bases in between. The CDR3 nucleotides are TGTGCCAGCAGTTCCCTTAGACCTGCCCCTAATCAGCCCCAGCATTTT. It encodes CASSSLRPAPNQPQHF.

This clonotype showed up many times. Written as DNA, the CDR3 is TGTGCCAGCAGTTTATATAGCGGGGCAGGGGCCCAGTACTTC. Its protein product is CASSLYSGAGAQYF. The J gene is TRBJ2-5, the V gene TRBV28, with 8 bases lining up with TRBD2. The CDR3 extends over 14 amino acids. Germline lookup yields CDR1 MDHEN and CDR2 SYDVKM. V lost 1 base, J lost 9 bases, and 7 bases stayed unmatched.

The chain combines TRBV7-2 with TRBJ2-7; the D is unclear. Trimming took off 4 bases at V and 1 base at J, with 11 bases between the two ends. The V gene's germline CDR1 is SGHTA and CDR2 FQGNSA. The CDR3 is 14 amino acids. The CDR3 is CASSSPIRSYEQYF. In DNA, the CDR3 is TGTGCCAGCAGCTCCCCAATCAGGTCCTACGAGCAGTACTTC.

To note about this clonotype: A read error may produce the germline difference seen at one junction end. This chain joins TRBV12-3 or TRBV12-4 and TRBJ1-5; maybe TRBD1 (6 bases). The CDR3 extends over 18 amino acids. CDR3: CAISSIEVSGDYIQPQHF. As DNA, the CDR3 is TGTGCCATCAGTTCTATAGAGGTATCAGGGGATTATATTCAGCCCCAGCATTTT.

The chain is built from TRBV11-2 and TRBJ2-7, with D uncertain. The CDR3 covers 13 residues. Germline CDR1 is SGHAT and CDR2 is FQNNGV. The V and J ends lost 1 base and 5 bases respectively, with 9 bases between them. The CDR3 DNA reads as TGTGCCAGCAGCTTAGGCCTTGATAACGAGCAGTACGTC. The encoded protein is CASSLGLDNEQYV.

This sequence joins TRBV7-9 and TRBJ1-1, with D possibly matching TRBD1 (6 bases). This CDR3 has 14 residues. Trimming stripped 5 bases from V and 8 bases from J, with 18 bases between. CDR1 is SEHNR, CDR2 FQNEAQ, per germline (reference sequence). CDR3: CASSRNDGQIEAFF. The CDR3 DNA reads TGTGCCAGCAGCCGAAACGACGGACAGATAGAAGCTTTCTTT.

There are many counts of this clonotype. The genes are TRBV5-5 and TRBJ1-6; tentatively, D is TRBD1 (5 bases). This CDR3 is built from 14 residues. V was trimmed by 1 base and J by 9 bases, leaving 11 bases between them. Germline values: CDR1 SGHKS, CDR2 YYEKEE (reference sequence). CDR3 nucleotides: TGTGCCAGCAGCTTGTACGAGGGGAGTTCACCCCTCCACTTT. This sequence encodes CASSLYEGSSPLHF.

A few counts support this clonotype. The rearrangement links TRBV6-2 or TRBV6-3 to TRBJ2-1; 9 bases map to TRBD2. V lost 5 bases and J lost 13; bases outside the gene matches: 15. Germline V gene sequence: CDR1 MNHEY, CDR2 SVGEGT. The CDR3 loop spans 15 amino acids. DNA of the CDR3: TGTGCCAGCAGTGAGACATTACCACCGGGACTAGCCCAGTTCTTC. Residues: CASSETLPPGLAQFF.

This clonotype appeared a few times. This chain joins TRBV7-8 and TRBJ2-6; D is unresolved. V gave up 1 base and J gave up 3 bases, with 10 bases separating them. The germline gives CDR1 SGHVS, CDR2 FQNEAQ. The CDR3 is 16 residues long. CDR3 in amino acids: CASSLVGSGGANVLTF. For the CDR3, the DNA is TGTGCCAGCAGCTTAGTAGGGTCAGGTGGGGCCAACGTCCTGACTTTC.

This clonotype has only a few counts. The rearrangement uses TRBV9 and TRBJ1-4; 10 bases map to TRBD1. The CDR3 runs to 17 residues. CDR1 SGDLS and CDR2 YYNGEE come from the germline V gene. The J segment lost 0 bases and the V segment lost 1 base, leaving 3 bases of the junction unmatched. DNA for the CDR3: TGTGCCAGCAGCGTATCAGGACAGGGGGCAACTAATGAAAAACTGTTTTTT. Residues: CASSVSGQGATNEKLFF.

J is TRBJ2-4 and V is TRBV18; D not resolved. The V gene's germline CDR1 is KGHSH and CDR2 LQKENI. The CDR3 has 14 residues. The germline V and J ends were trimmed by 2 bases and 0 bases, with 5 bases remaining between them. DNA for the CDR3: TGTGCCAGCTCACCAAGGACAGCCAAAAACATTCAGTACTTC. This gives the protein CASSPRTAKNIQYF.

This chain joins TRBV29-1 and TRBJ2-1; D call uncertain. V lost 7 bases to trimming and J lost 5 bases, with 9 bases between them. The CDR3 is 11 residues long. Looked up from germline, CDR1 is SQVTM and CDR2 is ANQGSEA. CDR3 sequence: CSAKTNNEQFF. CDR3 in DNA: TGCAGCGCCAAAACGAACAATGAGCAGTTCTTC.

This sequence joins TRBV5-1 and TRBJ1-2; D is ambiguous. The CDR3 sequence is 14 residues long. Germline-derived CDR1 and CDR2 are SGHRS and YFSETQ. V was clipped by 5 bases and J by 2 bases, with 13 bases between them. The CDR3 loop is CASRWRPGNYGYTF. The CDR3 DNA sequence: TGCGCCAGCAGGTGGAGGCCGGGCAACTATGGCTACACCTTC.

J is TRBJ1-1 and V is TRBV24-1, with no clear D. V was cut by 8 bases and J by 1 base, with 16 bases left in between. In germline, CDR1 is KGHDR, CDR2 SFDVKD. The CDR3 has 15 residues. CDR3 sequence reads: CATTVLGRSNTEAFF. The DNA of the CDR3 is TGTGCCACCACTGTATTGGGCAGATCGAACACTGAAGCTTTCTTT.

The V and J genes are TRBV7-9 and TRBJ2-7; possibly TRBD1 for D (6 bases). Germline V gives CDR1 SEHNR, CDR2 FQNEAQ (reference sequence). Trimming left V 5 bases short and J 5 bases short, with 16 bases between. The CDR3 totals 14 residues. The CDR3 coding sequence is TGTGCCAGCAGCCCAGAGGGGGTCGTCCACGAGCAGTACGTC. Its protein product is CASSPEGVVHEQYV.

This clonotype was counted many times. The J gene is TRBJ1-1, the V gene TRBV18, with 9 bases aligning to TRBD1. Germline V gene sequence: CDR1 KGHSH, CDR2 LQKENI. CDR3 length: 14 amino acids. V lost 8 bases to trimming and J lost 1 base; unmatched junction nucleotides: 5. As DNA, the CDR3 is TGTGCCAGCAGCCCGACAGGGGGGAACACTGAAGCTTTCTTT. Translated: CASSPTGGNTEAFF. The full variable domain, its missing parts supplied by reference TRBV18 and TRBJ1-1, is NAGVMQNPRHLVRRRGQEARLRCSPMKGHSHVYWYRQLPEEGLKFMVYLQKENIIDESGMPKERFSAEFPKEGPSILRIQQVVRGDSAAYFCASSPTGGNTEAFFGQGTRLTVV.

The CDR3 region has the DNA TGTGCCAGCAGCCGCAAACGGGGGACTAGCACAGATACGCAGTATTTT. It is translated as CASSRKRGTSTDTQYF. V is TRBV7-9 and J is TRBJ2-3, with D possibly TRBD2 on 6 matching bases. Trimming removed 5 bases from V and 0 bases from J, with 15 bases in between. The CDR3 totals 16 residues. Germline CDR1 is SEHNR and CDR2 is FQNEAQ (reference sequence).

The chain uses TRBV6-5 and TRBJ2-2; tentatively, D is TRBD1 or TRBD2 (5 bases each). Trimming stripped 2 bases from V and 15 bases from J, with 19 bases between. The CDR3 sequence is 14 residues long. The germline V gene has CDR1 MNHEY and CDR2 SVGAGI. This CDR3 is CASSYQTSWGRLFF. In nucleotides, the CDR3 is TGTGCCAGCAGTTACCAGACGAGTTGGGGACGGTTGTTTTTT.

The V and J genes are TRBV9 and TRBJ2-3; D is uncertain. This CDR3 comprises 14 residues. The germline V and J ends were trimmed by 4 bases and 6 bases, with 15 bases remaining between them. The germline V gene has CDR1 SGDLS and CDR2 YYNGEE. The CDR3 here is CASSPATIRDTQYF. CDR3 coding DNA: TGTGCCAGCAGCCCCGCCACCATTCGCGATACGCAGTATTTT.

This chain joins TRBV7-6 and TRBJ2-1; tentatively, D is TRBD1 or TRBD2 (7 bases each). V lost 3 bases and J lost 4, with 16 bases in between. This CDR3 contains 16 residues. Germline CDR1 is SGHVS and CDR2 is FNYEAQ. The CDR3 loop is CASSFTRGGSYNEQFF. CDR3 DNA: TGTGCCAGCAGCTTCACCAGGGGGGGCAGTTACAATGAGCAGTTCTTC.

This clonotype has a count of ten or more. V and J are TRBV20-1 and TRBJ2-1; 8 bases fit TRBD1. CDR1 DFQATT and CDR2 SNEGSKA come from the germline V gene (reference sequence). Trimming at V came to 0 bases and at J to 2 bases, leaving 3 bases not matched to a gene. The CDR3 extends over 15 amino acids. The chain's CDR3 is CSARDRQGPYNEQFF. CDR3 in DNA: TGCAGTGCTAGAGATCGACAGGGGCCCTACAATGAGCAGTTCTTC.

This chain links TRBV2 with TRBJ2-3, with D tentatively TRBD1 (6 bases). The CDR3 spans 17 residues. Germline V gene data show CDR1 as SNHLY and CDR2 as FYNNEI. The V end was cut by 7 bases, the J end by 0 bases, with 20 bases between. The CDR3 nucleotides read TGTGCCAGCACACACTCGACAGGACAGCTTAGCACAGATACGCAGTATTTT. This encodes CASTHSTGQLSTDTQYF.

This clonotype came up a few times. The chain employs TRBV7-2 and TRBJ1-4, with 9 bases fitting TRBD1. Per germline, CDR1 SGHTA and CDR2 FQGNSA. The CDR3 loop spans 14 amino acids. The V gene end was trimmed by 5 bases and the J gene end by 8 bases; junction bases not matched to a gene: 6. CDR3 sequence reads: CASSPHRGPEKLFF. The CDR3 DNA follows: TGTGCCAGCAGCCCTCACAGGGGGCCGGAAAAACTGTTTTTT.

The V gene is TRBV12-3 or TRBV12-4, the J gene TRBJ1-5; TRBD1 is a possible D gene (5 bases). V lost 8 bases and J 7 bases, leaving 24 bases between the germline ends. CDR3 length equals 16 residues. In DNA, the CDR3 is TGTGCCAGCGGAATCAGGCGGGGCGAGCACGGGCAGCCCCAGCATTTT. Amino acid sequence: CASGIRRGEHGQPQHF.

This chain joins TRBV4-2 and TRBJ1-6, with 9 bases matching TRBD1. CDR1 is LGHNA, CDR2 YNFKEQ, per germline. The CDR3 extends over 14 amino acids. V gave up 3 bases and J gave up 12 bases; unmatched junction bases: 6. The CDR3, as DNA: TGTGCCAGCAGCCACGGACAGGGGAAGGAACCCCTCCACTTT. Translated: CASSHGQGKEPLHF.

Concerning this clonotype itself: Germline and junction disagree at one end, which may indicate a read error. CDR3 residues: CASSQERNPSKDTQYF. The DNA of the CDR3 is TGTGCCAGCAGCCAAGAAAGGAATCCTAGCAAAGATACGCAGTATTTT. This sequence joins TRBV3-1 and TRBJ2-3; D is possibly TRBD2 (5 bases). The germline gives CDR1 LGHDT, CDR2 YNNKEL (reference sequence). The CDR3 has 16 residues.